This entry is about one T cell receptor (beta chain). The antigen is unknown. This sample is part of a study of T cell responses to AZD1222 COVID-19 vaccine. General study findings and limits: Spike-specific TCR breadth and depth went up after people got two AZD1222 doses. The sample set comprised mostly white British donors with more females, and clonal diversity was possibly underestimated.

The CDR3 contains 14 residues. Germline trimming cut 3 bases from V and 5 bases from J; bases unmatched to any gene: 4. Germline assignment: CDR1 KGHSH and CDR2 LQKENI. Using immunoSEQ multiplex PCR, the repertoire was profiled, and TCRdb retains in-frame clones only, with some absent. The table lists about 150,000 clones, about 87% of them singletons. The receptor was derived from an adult in good health. The starting material was peripheral blood, obtained on day 0 of AZD1222 vaccination. V usage is TRBV18 and J usage is TRBJ1-5, with 7 bases lining up with TRBD1. The CDR3 DNA reads TGTGCCAGCTCACCCTCAGGGGGATATCAGCCCCAGCATTTT. It is translated as CASSPSGGYQPQHF.